A selection of T cell receptor beta chains follows, all from one sample in a study of blood T cell repertoires in COVID-19. The protocol was immunoSEQ multiplex PCR, while the TCRdb copy is restricted to in-frame clones and leaves out a portion. The table records 35,000 to 45,000 clones, roughly 88% of them present only once. Sequences were obtained from peripheral blood. Source of these receptors: a human donor in a cohort sampled during active COVID-19. The CDR3 runs from the conserved cysteine through the conserved F or W. A D gene is named only where the DNA matches it firmly. Only part of the rows carry a size: once, few, many, or a class if the clone is expanded.

clone size: once; J gene: TRBJ2-3; D gene: TRBD1; CDR3 length: 14; V gene: TRBV19; CDR3 protein: CASSGDRGWDTQYF; CDR3 DNA: TGTGCCTCCAGTGGGGACAGGGGTTGGGATACGCAGTATTTT
clone size: NA; J gene: TRBJ2-1; D gene: TRBD2; CDR3 length: 14; V gene: TRBV2; CDR3 protein: CASSSTSGIFREFF; CDR3 DNA: TGTGCCAGCAGCTCTACTAGCGGGATTTTCCGGGAGTTCTTC
clone size: NA; J gene: TRBJ1-5; D gene: TRBD1; CDR3 length: 16; V gene: TRBV19; CDR3 protein: CASSSTDRGRGQPQHF; CDR3 DNA: TGTGCCAGTAGTTCGACTGACAGGGGTAGAGGCCAGCCCCAGCATTTT
clone size: NA; J gene: TRBJ2-2; D gene: NA; CDR3 length: 15; V gene: TRBV24-1; CDR3 protein: CATSRAQQGYGELFF; CDR3 DNA: TGTGCCACCAGTCGAGCCCAGCAGGGGTACGGGGAGCTGTTTTTT
clone size: NA; J gene: TRBJ1-1; D gene: TRBD1; CDR3 length: 16; V gene: TRBV18; CDR3 protein: CASSPPYRGMNTEAFF; CDR3 DNA: TGTGCCAGCTCACCACCGTACAGGGGTATGAACACTGAAGCTTTCTTT
clone size: NA; J gene: TRBJ1-1; D gene: NA; CDR3 length: 15; V gene: TRBV7-6; CDR3 protein: CASSLSGSLNTEAFF; CDR3 DNA: TGTGCCAGCAGCTTATCAGGCAGCTTGAACACTGAAGCTTTCTTT
clone size: once; J gene: TRBJ1-5; D gene: TRBD1; CDR3 length: 17; V gene: TRBV19; CDR3 protein: CASTTRGGTGASQPQHF; CDR3 DNA: TGTGCCAGTACCACCCGAGGGGGGACAGGGGCAAGTCAGCCCCAGCATTTT
clone size: NA; J gene: TRBJ2-5; D gene: TRBD2; CDR3 length: 16; V gene: TRBV6-5; CDR3 protein: CASSSIAGAYQETQYF; CDR3 DNA: TGTGCCAGCAGTTCCATAGCGGGGGCGTACCAAGAGACCCAGTACTTC
clone size: NA; J gene: TRBJ2-2; D gene: NA; CDR3 length: 15; V gene: TRBV6-5; CDR3 protein: CASSNRQAGTGELFF; CDR3 DNA: TGTGCCAGCAGTAACCGACAGGCCGGCACCGGGGAGCTGTTTTTT
clone size: NA; J gene: TRBJ2-5; D gene: NA; CDR3 length: 15; V gene: TRBV7-2; CDR3 protein: CASSLERQRWETQYF; CDR3 DNA: TGTGCCAGCAGCCTCGAGCGGCAACGGTGGGAGACCCAGTACTTC
clone size: once; J gene: TRBJ2-7; D gene: NA; CDR3 length: 15; V gene: TRBV19; CDR3 protein: CASSIERARGYEQYF; CDR3 DNA: TGTGCCAGTAGTATAGAGCGCGCCAGGGGCTACGAGCAGTACTTC
clone size: few; J gene: TRBJ1-1; D gene: TRBD1; CDR3 length: 16; V gene: TRBV24-1; CDR3 protein: CATSDHRGRKNTEAFF; CDR3 DNA: TGTGCCACCAGTGATCACAGGGGCCGCAAGAACACTGAAGCTTTCTTT
clone size: NA; J gene: TRBJ2-4; D gene: NA; CDR3 length: 18; V gene: TRBV3-1/TRBV3-2; CDR3 protein: CASSHLAGPPNFKNIQYF; CDR3 DNA: TGTGCCAGCAGCCATTTGGCGGGTCCCCCTAATTTCAAAAACATTCAGTACTTC
clone size: few; J gene: TRBJ2-7; D gene: TRBD2; CDR3 length: 17; V gene: TRBV11-2; CDR3 protein: CASSPVRGVESSYEQYF; CDR3 DNA: TGTGCCAGCAGTCCCGTCCGGGGGGTCGAAAGCTCCTACGAGCAGTACTTC
clone size: NA; J gene: TRBJ2-3; D gene: TRBD2; CDR3 length: 15; V gene: TRBV7-9; CDR3 protein: CASSFASGSSDTQYF; CDR3 DNA: TGTGCCAGCAGCTTCGCTAGCGGGAGTTCAGATACGCAGTATTTT
clone size: NA; J gene: TRBJ2-5; D gene: NA; CDR3 length: 15; V gene: TRBV6-6; CDR3 protein: CASSYSTHREETQYF; CDR3 DNA: TGTGCCAGCAGTTACTCGACTCACCGGGAAGAGACCCAGTACTTC
clone size: NA; J gene: TRBJ2-3; D gene: NA; CDR3 length: 15; V gene: TRBV5-1; CDR3 protein: CASSLALGTSDTQYF; CDR3 DNA: TGCGCCAGCAGCTTGGCCTTGGGGACTTCGGATACGCAGTATTTT
clone size: NA; J gene: TRBJ2-2; D gene: TRBD1; CDR3 length: 16; V gene: TRBV7-9; CDR3 protein: CASSLAGGAGTGELFF; CDR3 DNA: TGTGCCAGCAGCTTGGCAGGGGGCGCGGGCACCGGGGAGCTGTTTTTT
clone size: once; J gene: TRBJ2-1; D gene: NA; CDR3 length: 18; V gene: TRBV6-4; CDR3 protein: CASSDSRGASGTYNEQFF; CDR3 DNA: TGTGCCAGCAGTGACTCGAGGGGGGCTAGCGGAACCTACAATGAGCAGTTCTTC
clone size: NA; J gene: TRBJ1-1; D gene: TRBD1; CDR3 length: 14; V gene: TRBV7-2; CDR3 protein: CASSARQGRTEAFF; CDR3 DNA: TGTGCCAGCAGCGCCCGACAGGGGCGCACTGAAGCTTTCTTT
clone size: NA; J gene: TRBJ1-6; D gene: TRBD1; CDR3 length: 12; V gene: TRBV19; CDR3 protein: CARGQGRSPLHF; CDR3 DNA: TGTGCCAGAGGACAGGGGCGATCACCCCTCCACTTT
clone size: NA; J gene: TRBJ2-6; D gene: NA; CDR3 length: 17; V gene: TRBV5-1; CDR3 protein: CASSFKGLISGANVLTF; CDR3 DNA: TGCGCCAGCAGCTTTAAGGGACTGATCTCTGGGGCCAACGTCCTGACTTTC
clone size: once; J gene: TRBJ2-7; D gene: NA; CDR3 length: 15; V gene: TRBV28; CDR3 protein: CASTPRGAGSYEQYF; CDR3 DNA: TGTGCCAGCACCCCCCGGGGTGCGGGAAGCTACGAGCAGTACTTC
clone size: NA; J gene: TRBJ2-2; D gene: NA; CDR3 length: 14; V gene: TRBV7-2; CDR3 protein: CASSLTVNTGELFF; CDR3 DNA: TGTGCCAGCAGCTTAACTGTAAACACCGGGGAGCTGTTTTTT
clone size: NA; J gene: TRBJ2-7; D gene: TRBD2; CDR3 length: 14; V gene: TRBV7-9; CDR3 protein: CASSFGTSAHEQYF; CDR3 DNA: TGTGCCAGCAGCTTCGGGACTAGCGCCCACGAGCAGTACTTC
clone size: NA; J gene: TRBJ1-4; D gene: NA; CDR3 length: 13; V gene: TRBV6-5; CDR3 protein: CASAGTKNEKLFF; CDR3 DNA: TGTGCCAGCGCCGGGACTAAAAATGAAAAACTGTTTTTT